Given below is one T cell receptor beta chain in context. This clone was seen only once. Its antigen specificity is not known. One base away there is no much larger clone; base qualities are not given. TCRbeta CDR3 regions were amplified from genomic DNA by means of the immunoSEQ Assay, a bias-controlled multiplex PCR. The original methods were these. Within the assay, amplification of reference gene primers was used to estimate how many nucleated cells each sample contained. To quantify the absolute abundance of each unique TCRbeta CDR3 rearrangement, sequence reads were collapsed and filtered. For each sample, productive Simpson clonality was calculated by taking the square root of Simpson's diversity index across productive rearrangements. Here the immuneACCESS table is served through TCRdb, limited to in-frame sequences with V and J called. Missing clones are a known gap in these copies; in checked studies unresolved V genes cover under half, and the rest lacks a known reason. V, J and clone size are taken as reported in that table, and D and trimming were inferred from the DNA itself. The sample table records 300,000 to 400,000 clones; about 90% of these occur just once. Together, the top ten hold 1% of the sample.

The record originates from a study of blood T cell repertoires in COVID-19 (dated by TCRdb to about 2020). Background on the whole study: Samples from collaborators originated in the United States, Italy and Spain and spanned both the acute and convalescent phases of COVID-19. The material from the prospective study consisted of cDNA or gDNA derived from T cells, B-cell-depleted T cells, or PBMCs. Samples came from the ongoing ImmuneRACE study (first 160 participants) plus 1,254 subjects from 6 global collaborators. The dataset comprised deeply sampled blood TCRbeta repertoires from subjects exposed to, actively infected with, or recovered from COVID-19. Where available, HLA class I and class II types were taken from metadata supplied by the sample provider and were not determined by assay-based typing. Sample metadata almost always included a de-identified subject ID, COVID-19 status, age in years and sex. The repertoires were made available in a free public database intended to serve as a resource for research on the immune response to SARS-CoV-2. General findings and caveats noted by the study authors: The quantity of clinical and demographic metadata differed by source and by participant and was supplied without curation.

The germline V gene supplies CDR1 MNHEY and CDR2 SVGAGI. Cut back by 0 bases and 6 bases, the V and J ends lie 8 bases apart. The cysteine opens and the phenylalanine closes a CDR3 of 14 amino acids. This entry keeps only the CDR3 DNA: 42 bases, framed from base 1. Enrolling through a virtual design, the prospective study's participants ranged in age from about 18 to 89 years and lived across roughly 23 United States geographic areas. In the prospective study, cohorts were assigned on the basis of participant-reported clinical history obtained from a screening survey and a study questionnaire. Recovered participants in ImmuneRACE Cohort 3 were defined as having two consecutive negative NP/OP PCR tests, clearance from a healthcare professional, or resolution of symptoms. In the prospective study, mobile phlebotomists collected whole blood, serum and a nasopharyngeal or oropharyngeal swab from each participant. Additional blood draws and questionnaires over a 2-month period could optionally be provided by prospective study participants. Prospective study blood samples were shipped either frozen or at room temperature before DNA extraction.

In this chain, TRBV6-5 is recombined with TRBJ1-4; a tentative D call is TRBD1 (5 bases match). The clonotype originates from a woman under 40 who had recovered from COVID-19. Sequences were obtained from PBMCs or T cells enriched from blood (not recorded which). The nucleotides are TGTGCCAGCAGTTACTCAAGGGGTGATGAAAAACTGTTTTTT. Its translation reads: CASSYSRGDEKLFF.